The sequence of this T cell receptor beta chain was determined in a study of cytomegalovirus exposure and HLA in healthy donors. The CDR3 is made up of 12 amino acids. The germline V gene encodes CDR1 SGHAT and CDR2 FQNNGV. V lost 3 bases and J 5 bases, leaving 6 bases between the germline ends. Amplification used 60 Vbeta primers and 13 Jbeta primers. Measured with immunoSEQ multiplex PCR; TCRdb has only the in-frame clones, and not every one. The sample spans around 150,000 clones; the ten largest clones claim about 2.2%. The sample consisted of PBMCs. The TCR comes from a man aged 30 to 45 in good health and CMV-seronegative. The chain combines TRBV11-2 with TRBJ2-3; D is unclear. CDR3 sequence reads: CASSFAVDTQYF. In DNA form, the CDR3 reads TGTGCCAGCAGCTTTGCGGTAGATACGCAGTATTTT.